This TCR beta chain was found in a study of T cells in Graves' hyperthyroidism and ophthalmopathy. General study points: Blood also carried most thyroid clonotypes expanded above 0.001. Before onset, by a median of 6.5 months, the model predicted ophthalmopathy.

Turning to this clonotype: Its antigen remains unknown.

Together with thyroid ultrasound, orbital computed tomography, serum thyroxine and TRAb, clinical symptoms were used for diagnoses. A roughly 9.3 ml volume of fresh peripheral blood provided the PBMCs. Germline CDR1 and CDR2: MNHNS and SASEGT. V was clipped by 5 bases and J by 3 bases; unmatched bases: 4. The CDR3 sequence is 13 residues long. The investigators amplified TCR beta CDR3 regions from RNA transcripts. A first-round RT-PCR of the TCR CDR3 used the HTBI primer set. Using its own MiXCR run on the multiplex PCR reads, TCRdb lists one record per CDR3 protein. Counted here are roughly 520,000 distinct CDR3 sequences, 24% occurring once; the ten biggest clones make up about 10%.

Sequencing was performed on blood. V and J are TRBV6-1 and TRBJ2-7, with 7 bases identical to TRBD2. The origin of this receptor is a woman in her twenties or thirties with Graves' ophthalmopathy. The CDR3 DNA reads as TGTGCCAGCAGTAGCGGGATCTTCTACGAGCAGTACTTC. Translating gives CASSSGIFYEQYF.